A single T cell receptor (beta chain) is shown here with its context. No antigen is known for it. Within one base of it there is no much larger clone, and no base qualities were kept. The library was produced with RACE. Sequencing used a NextSeq 500. During library preparation, unique molecular identifiers were attached to individual cDNA molecules so that TCRs could be counted quantitatively and reproducibly. From each blood RNA sample, both TCR alpha and TCR beta chains were sequenced. The published analysis was carried out like this. The median number of TCRs per sample was around 96,000, ranging from about 20,000 to 690,600. V, J and CDR3 annotation of the TCR reads was performed with the Decombinator software suite. For PS versus PT1 abundance plots, all samples were subsampled to the same number of TCRs (28,000). Expanded TCRs were defined as absent before sensitization and observed at least eight times at the 2-week time point. TCRdb applied fastp at Q25 and MiXCR to the public reads, then kept only in-frame beta chains. Entries that share a CDR3 protein sequence are merged under the most common genes and DNA. For this entry, the V and J calls and clone size follow TCRdb and not the study's own pipeline. In this sample the table shows approximately 110,000 distinct CDR3 sequences, 9% to 9.5% of which occur a single time. The ten largest make up over 3% of the sample.

The data derive from a study of human T cells and chemical hapten exposure (dated by TCRdb to the early 2020s). About the study as a whole: For sensitization, 2% DPC in acetone was applied to a roughly 2 cm by roughly 2 cm area of upper inner arm skin. Patients additionally received weekly therapeutic DPC doses to the scalp throughout the roughly 25-week study period. Patch testing was performed on the upper back with Finn chambers containing 0.01% DPC, and the patch tests were scored after 6 days according to International Contact Dermatitis Research Group standards. The mostly female patient cohort included alopecia areata with under or over 50% scalp involvement, alopecia totalis and alopecia universalis. Libraries were combined into a pool for sequencing, and differences in TCR yield between samples came mainly from small differences in library volumes within the pool. Peripheral blood TCR repertoire changes were tracked in vivo in alopecia patients during primary and secondary sensitization to the hapten diphenylcyclopropenone (DPC). Patient blood was sampled pre-sensitization (week 0) and at 2, 6 and about 24 weeks after DPC sensitization. Twenty-nine alopecia patients gave blood for TCR sequencing at one to four time points (pre-sensitization, 2, 6 and 24 weeks).

The sample's time point label, decoded: patch test 2, 6 weeks after DPC sensitization. The sample's treatment or condition label, decoded: therapeutic diphenylcyclopropenone sensitization with weekly scalp DPC. At each patch-test visit, blood was drawn before the patch test was applied. Patients were eligible if aged 18 to 70, diagnosed with alopecia and judged suitable for DPC therapy, and pregnant patients were excluded. Total RNA was isolated from unfractionated whole blood collected in Tempus Blood RNA tubes. The paper's findings and limits, for the study overall: Expanded TCRs formed significantly more large CDR3 similarity clusters than pre-sensitization or healthy control sets, consistent with antigen-driven responses. After repeated subsampling, the strength of the expansion versus patch-test correlation and the threshold at which it became significant changed. DPC sensitization did not change the number of TCRs with a frequency above 1 in 1000, and there was no evidence of changes in global repertoire structure. The number of PT1 expanded TCRs positively correlated with patch test score, significant at thresholds 8, 16 and 32 but not 4. Alopecia, a presumed autoimmune disease, was present in all patients, so the immune response of the patients might differ from that of healthy individuals.

The CDR3 runs 15 amino acids, cysteine and phenylalanine included. The sequence is cut down to CDR3 DNA, 45 bases in frame from base 1. Via the germline V gene, CDR1 is SGHDN and CDR2 FVKESK. Between the V and J ends, shortened by 4 bases and 7 bases respectively, the junction contains 14 bases. The sequence derives from a woman aged 40 to 50 with alopecia areata. Some clones in this sample may be carry-over from other donors' samples. Here the sequenced sample was whole blood, taken in connection with sensitization to the hapten diphenylcyclopropenone (DPC). The V gene is TRBV14 and the J gene is TRBJ1-6; tentative D gene TRBD1, with 5 bases matching. Here the CDR3 is given as CASSPGAQRNSPLHF. In nucleotide form, the sequence is TGTGCCAGCAGCCCTGGGGCGCAGAGAAATTCACCCCTCCACTTT.